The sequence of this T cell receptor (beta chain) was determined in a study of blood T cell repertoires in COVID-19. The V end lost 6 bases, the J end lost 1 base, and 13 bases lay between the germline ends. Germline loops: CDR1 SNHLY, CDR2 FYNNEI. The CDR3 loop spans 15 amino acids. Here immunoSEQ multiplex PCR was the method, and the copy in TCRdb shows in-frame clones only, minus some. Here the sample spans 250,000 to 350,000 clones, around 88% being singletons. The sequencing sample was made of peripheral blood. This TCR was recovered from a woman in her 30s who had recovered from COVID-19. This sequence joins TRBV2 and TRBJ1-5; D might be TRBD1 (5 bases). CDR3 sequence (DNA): TGTGCCAGCAGCGATCGACAGAGAAGCAATCAGCCCCAGCATTTT. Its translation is CASSDRQRSNQPQHF.